Each of the 3 T cell receptor beta chains below was sequenced from the same sample in a study of T cell responses to AZD1222 COVID-19 vaccine. The protocol was immunoSEQ multiplex PCR, while the TCRdb copy is restricted to in-frame clones and leaves out a portion. The data hold 85,000 to 100,000 clones, with roughly 91% observed a single time. Sample: peripheral blood, taken on day 0 of AZD1222 vaccination. These receptor sequences come from an adult in good health.

The chain has TRBV6-2 or TRBV6-3 and TRBJ1-4; no firm D call. Per the germline V gene, CDR1 is MNHEY and CDR2 is SVGEGT. V dropped 4 bases and J dropped 6 bases, with 6 bases sitting between them. The CDR3 extends over 12 amino acids. CDR3 region: CASSSSDEKLFF. In nucleotides, the CDR3 is TGTGCCAGCAGTTCCAGCGATGAAAAACTGTTTTTT.

CDR3 protein: CASSTHRGLPSYEQYF. CDR3 in DNA: TGTGCCAGCAGCACACACAGGGGGTTACCCTCCTACGAGCAGTACTTC. The J gene is TRBJ2-7, the V gene TRBV7-8, with TRBD1 matching 8 bases. The germline V gene encodes CDR1 SGHVS and CDR2 FQNEAQ. CDR3 size: 16 residues. The J segment lost 0 bases and the V segment lost 5 bases, leaving 9 bases of the junction unmatched.

This clone was detected a few times. This chain uses TRBV27 with TRBJ2-7, with D unclear. Germline V gene sequence: CDR1 MNHEY, CDR2 SMNVEV (reference sequence). The V end lost 6 bases, the J end lost 0 bases, and 9 bases lay between the germline ends. The CDR3 has 13 amino acids. In nucleotides, the CDR3 is TGTGCCAGCAGACAGACAAGCTCCTACGAGCAGTACTTC. It is translated as CASRQTSSYEQYF.